The 3 T cell receptor beta chains below all came from one sample that was sequenced in a study of shared clonotypes between healthy human individuals. Sequencing used immunoSEQ multiplex PCR; TCRdb keeps in-frame clones, though not all of them. The sample holds hundreds of thousands of clones, 95% to 97% seen once. The specimen sequenced was naive CD4+ T cells sorted from blood. The subset here: CD45RA+ positively selected. The receptors were gathered from a woman aged 25 to 45 in good health.

The rearrangement uses TRBV19 and TRBJ1-1; D unclear. The CDR3 loop spans 11 amino acids. Trimming took off 8 bases at V and 4 bases at J, with 8 bases between the two ends. Germline V CDR1 and CDR2: LNHDA, SQIVND (reference sequence). This CDR3 reads CASGKGTEAFF. The CDR3 region has the DNA TGTGCCAGTGGAAAGGGCACTGAAGCTTTCTTT.

The chain's CDR3 is CASSLEYGRDTEAFF. Here the CDR3 DNA reads TGTGCCAGCAGCTTAGAATATGGTAGGGACACTGAAGCTTTCTTT. This chain uses TRBV11-2 with TRBJ1-1; D ambiguous. With 0 bases removed from V and 3 bases from J, the gap between germline ends came to 11 bases. Germline CDR1 is SGHAT and CDR2 is FQNNGV. The CDR3 runs to 15 residues.

The gene calls are TRBV7-8 and TRBJ2-1; TRBD2 aligns across 12 bases. V shed 5 bases, J shed 4 bases, and the junction held 9 bases outside the gene matches. The CDR3 is made up of 17 amino acids. Germline V gene lookup returns CDR1 SGHVS and CDR2 FQNEAQ. CDR3 DNA sequence: TGTGCCAGCAGCACCCGTCGGACTAGCGGGATGTACAATGAGCAGTTCTTC. It is translated as CASSTRRTSGMYNEQFF.